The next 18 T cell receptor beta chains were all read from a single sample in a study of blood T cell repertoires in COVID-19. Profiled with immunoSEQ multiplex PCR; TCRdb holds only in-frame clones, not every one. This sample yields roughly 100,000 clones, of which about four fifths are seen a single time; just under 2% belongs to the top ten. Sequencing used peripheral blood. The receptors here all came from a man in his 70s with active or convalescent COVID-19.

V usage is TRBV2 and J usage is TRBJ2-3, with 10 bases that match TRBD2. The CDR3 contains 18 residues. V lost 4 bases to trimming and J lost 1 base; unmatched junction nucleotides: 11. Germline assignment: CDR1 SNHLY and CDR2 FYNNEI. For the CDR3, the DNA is TGTGCCAGCAGTGGGCGAGCGGGGGGGCGATCCGGCACAGATACGCAGTATTTT. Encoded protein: CASSGRAGGRSGTDTQYF.

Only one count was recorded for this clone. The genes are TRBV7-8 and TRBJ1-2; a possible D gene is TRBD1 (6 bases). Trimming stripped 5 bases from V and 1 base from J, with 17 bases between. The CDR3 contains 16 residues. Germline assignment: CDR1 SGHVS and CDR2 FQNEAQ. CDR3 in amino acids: CASSQVATGYNYGYTF. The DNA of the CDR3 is TGTGCCAGCAGCCAAGTGGCGACAGGTTATAACTATGGCTACACCTTC.

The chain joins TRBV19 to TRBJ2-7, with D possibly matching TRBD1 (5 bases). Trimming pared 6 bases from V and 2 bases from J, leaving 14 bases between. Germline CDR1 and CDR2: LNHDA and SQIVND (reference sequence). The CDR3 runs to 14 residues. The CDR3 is CASSSGIVPYEQYF. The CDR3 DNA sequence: TGTGCCAGTAGCTCAGGGATAGTGCCCTACGAGCAGTACTTC. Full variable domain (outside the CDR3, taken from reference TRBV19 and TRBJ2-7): DGGITQSPKYLFRKEGQNVTLSCEQNLNHDAMYWYRQDPGQGLRLIYYSQIVNDFQKGDIAEGYSVSREKKESFPLTVTSAQKNPTAFYLCASSSGIVPYEQYFGPGTRLTVT.

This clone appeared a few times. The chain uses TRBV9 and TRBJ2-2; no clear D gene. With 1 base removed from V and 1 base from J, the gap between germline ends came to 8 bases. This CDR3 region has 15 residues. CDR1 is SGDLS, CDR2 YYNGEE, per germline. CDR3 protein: CASSVLSVNTGELFF. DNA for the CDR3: TGTGCCAGCAGCGTACTAAGCGTGAACACCGGGGAGCTGTTTTTT.

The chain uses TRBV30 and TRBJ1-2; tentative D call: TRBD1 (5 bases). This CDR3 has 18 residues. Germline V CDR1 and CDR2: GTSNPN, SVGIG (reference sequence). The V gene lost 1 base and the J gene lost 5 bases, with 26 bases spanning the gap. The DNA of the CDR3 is TGTGCCTGGAGTGCGGGGGGGAGGGGACGGTTCGGGTTTTATGGCTACACCTTC. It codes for CAWSAGGRGRFGFYGYTF.

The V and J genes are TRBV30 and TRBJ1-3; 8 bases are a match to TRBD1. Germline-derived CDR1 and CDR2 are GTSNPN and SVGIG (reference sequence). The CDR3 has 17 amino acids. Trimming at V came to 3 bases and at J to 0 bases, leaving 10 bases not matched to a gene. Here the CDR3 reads CAWSPGQGGYSGNTIYF. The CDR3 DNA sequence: TGTGCCTGGAGCCCCGGACAGGGAGGATACTCTGGAAACACCATATATTTT.

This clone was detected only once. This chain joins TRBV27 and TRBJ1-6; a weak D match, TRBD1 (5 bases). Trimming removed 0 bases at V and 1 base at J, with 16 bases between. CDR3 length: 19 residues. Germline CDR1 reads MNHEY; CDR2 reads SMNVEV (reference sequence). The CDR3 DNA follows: TGTGCCAGCAGTTTATCCCCACAGCGGCGGGGGTCCTATAATTCACCCCTCCACTTT. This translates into CASSLSPQRRGSYNSPLHF.

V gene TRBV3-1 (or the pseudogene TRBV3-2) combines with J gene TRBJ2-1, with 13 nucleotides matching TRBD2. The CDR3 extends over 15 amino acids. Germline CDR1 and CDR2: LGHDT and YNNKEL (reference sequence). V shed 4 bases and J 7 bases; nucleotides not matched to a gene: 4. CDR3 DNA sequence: TGTGCCAGCAGCCTTAGGACTAGCGGGGGTAATGAGCAGTTCTTC. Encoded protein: CASSLRTSGGNEQFF.

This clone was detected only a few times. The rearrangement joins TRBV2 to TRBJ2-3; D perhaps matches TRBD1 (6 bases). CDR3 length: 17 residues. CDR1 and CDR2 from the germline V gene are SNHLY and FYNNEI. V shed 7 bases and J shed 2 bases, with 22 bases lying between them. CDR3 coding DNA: TGTGCCAGCATTCGTAGGCCGGGACACACTGCCACAGATACGCAGTATTTT. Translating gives CASIRRPGHTATDTQYF.

The CDR3 DNA reads TGTGCCAGCAGCTTAGTGCCGGGACAGGGAAGCTCCTACGAGCAGTACTTC. Its translation is CASSLVPGQGSSYEQYF. This chain links TRBV7-9 with TRBJ2-7; the match to TRBD1 covers 9 bases. The length of the CDR3 is 17 residues. Per the germline V gene, CDR1 is SEHNR and CDR2 is FQNEAQ (reference sequence). The junction had 7 bases not matched to a gene; V was cut back by 1 base and J by 0 bases.

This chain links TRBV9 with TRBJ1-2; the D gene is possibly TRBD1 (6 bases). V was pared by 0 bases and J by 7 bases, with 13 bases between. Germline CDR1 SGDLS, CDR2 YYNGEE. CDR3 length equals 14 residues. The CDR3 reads CASSVGAGASGYTF. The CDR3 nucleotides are TGTGCCAGCAGCGTAGGCGCGGGGGCTAGTGGCTACACCTTC.

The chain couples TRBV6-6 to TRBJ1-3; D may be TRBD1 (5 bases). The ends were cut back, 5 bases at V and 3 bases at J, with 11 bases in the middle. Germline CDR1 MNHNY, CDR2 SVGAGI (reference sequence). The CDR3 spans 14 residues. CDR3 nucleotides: TGTGCCAGCAGTCTTGGGGCGCTTGGAAACACCATATATTTT. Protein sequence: CASSLGALGNTIYF.

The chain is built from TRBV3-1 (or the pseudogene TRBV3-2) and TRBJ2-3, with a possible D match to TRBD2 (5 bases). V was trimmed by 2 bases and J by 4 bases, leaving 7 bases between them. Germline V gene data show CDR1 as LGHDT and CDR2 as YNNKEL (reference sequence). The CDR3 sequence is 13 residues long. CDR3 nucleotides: TGTGCCAGCAGCCAACGGGGTTCAGATACGCAGTATTTT. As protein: CASSQRGSDTQYF.

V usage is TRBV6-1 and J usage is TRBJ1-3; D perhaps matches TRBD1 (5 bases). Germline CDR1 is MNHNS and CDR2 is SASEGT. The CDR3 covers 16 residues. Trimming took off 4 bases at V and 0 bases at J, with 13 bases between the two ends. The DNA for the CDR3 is TGTGCCAGCAGTGGAGCCGCAGGGTTCTCTGGAAACACCATATATTTT. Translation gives CASSGAAGFSGNTIYF.

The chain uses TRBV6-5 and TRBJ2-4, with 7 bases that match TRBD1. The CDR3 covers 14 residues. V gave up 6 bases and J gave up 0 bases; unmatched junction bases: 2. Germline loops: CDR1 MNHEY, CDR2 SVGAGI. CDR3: CASSDRVAKNIQYF. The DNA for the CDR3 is TGTGCCAGCAGCGACAGGGTAGCCAAAAACATTCAGTACTTC.

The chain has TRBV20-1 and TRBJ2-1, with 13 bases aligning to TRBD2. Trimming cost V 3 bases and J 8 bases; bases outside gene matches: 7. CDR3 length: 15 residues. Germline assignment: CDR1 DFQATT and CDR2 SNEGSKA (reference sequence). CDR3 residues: CSASRRLAGGYEQFF. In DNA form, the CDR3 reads TGCAGTGCTAGTAGGAGACTAGCGGGGGGCTATGAGCAGTTCTTC.

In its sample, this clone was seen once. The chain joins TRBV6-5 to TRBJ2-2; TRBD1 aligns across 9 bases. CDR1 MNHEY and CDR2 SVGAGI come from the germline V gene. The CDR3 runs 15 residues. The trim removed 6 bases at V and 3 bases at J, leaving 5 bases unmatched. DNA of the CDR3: TGTGCCAGCAGAAGGACAGGGGAGGACACCGGGGAGCTGTTTTTT. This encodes CASRRTGEDTGELFF.

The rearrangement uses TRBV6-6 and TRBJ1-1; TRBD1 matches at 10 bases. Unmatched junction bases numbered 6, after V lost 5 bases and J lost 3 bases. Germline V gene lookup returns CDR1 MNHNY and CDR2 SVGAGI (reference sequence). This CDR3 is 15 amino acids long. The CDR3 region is CASSNRQGAYTEAFF. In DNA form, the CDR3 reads TGTGCCAGCAGTAATCGACAGGGGGCGTACACTGAAGCTTTCTTT.